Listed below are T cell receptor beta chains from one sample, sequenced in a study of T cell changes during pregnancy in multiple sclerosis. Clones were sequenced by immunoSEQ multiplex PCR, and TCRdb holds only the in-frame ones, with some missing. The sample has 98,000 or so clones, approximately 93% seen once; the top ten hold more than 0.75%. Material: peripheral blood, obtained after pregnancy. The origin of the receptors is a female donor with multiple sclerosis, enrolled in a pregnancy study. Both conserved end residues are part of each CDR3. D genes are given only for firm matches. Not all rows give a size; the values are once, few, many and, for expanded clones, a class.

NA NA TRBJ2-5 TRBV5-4 TGTGCCAGCAGCTTGACTAGCAGACAAGAGACCCAGTACTTC CASSLTSRQETQYF
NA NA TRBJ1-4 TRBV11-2 TGTGCCAGCAGCTTAATCCCGGACATCTCTAATGAAAAACTGTTTTTT CASSLIPDISNEKLFF
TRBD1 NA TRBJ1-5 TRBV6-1 TGTGCCAGCAAGGCGGGACAGGGGAATTTACAGCCCCAGCATTTT CASKAGQGNLQPQHF
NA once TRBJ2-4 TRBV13 TGTGCCAGCAGCCCAAACCTGCCCAGGGATGACAAAAACATTCAGTACTTC CASSPNLPRDDKNIQYF
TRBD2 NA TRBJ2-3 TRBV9 TGTGCCAGCAGCGTAGGTGGTGGGAGGGGAGATACGCAGTATTTT CASSVGGGRGDTQYF
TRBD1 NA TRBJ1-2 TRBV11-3 TGTGCCAGCAGCTTAGACCGACAGGGCTTATATGGCTACACCTTC CASSLDRQGLYGYTF
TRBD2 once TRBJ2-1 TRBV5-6 TGTGCCAGCAGCTTGGTATTGGCGGGAGAGGGAATAGTCGATGAGCAGTTCTTC CASSLVLAGEGIVDEQFF
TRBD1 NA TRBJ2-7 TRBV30 TGTGCCTGGACTGCAACAGGGGTACTTCCCTACGAGCAGTACTTC CAWTATGVLPYEQYF
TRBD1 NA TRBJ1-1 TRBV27 TGTGCCAGCAGCCGCCAGGGGGCTGAAGCTTTCTTT CASSRQGAEAFF
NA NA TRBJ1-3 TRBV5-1 TGCGCCAGCAGCTTTCCCCTGGACGGGAGCTCTGGAAACACCATATATTTT CASSFPLDGSSGNTIYF
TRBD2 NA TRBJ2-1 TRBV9 TGTGCCAGCAGCACCCGGACTAGCGGGAGCTTCTCCTACAATGAGCAGTTCTTC CASSTRTSGSFSYNEQFF
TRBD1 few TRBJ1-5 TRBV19 TGTGCCAGTAGTACGGGGACAGGGGGCGGACAGCCCCAGCATTTT CASSTGTGGGQPQHF
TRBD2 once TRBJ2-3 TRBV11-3 TGTGCCAGCACCCCGCCCCGACTAGCAGATAGCACAGATACGCAGTATTTT CASTPPRLADSTDTQYF
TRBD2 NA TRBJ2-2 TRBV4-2 TGTGCCAGCAGCCAAGTACCTAGCGGGGAAACCGGGGAGCTGTTTTTT CASSQVPSGETGELFF
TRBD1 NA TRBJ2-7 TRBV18 TGTGCCAGCTCACCACCAGGGACAGTGCCCTACGAGCAGTACTTC CASSPPGTVPYEQYF
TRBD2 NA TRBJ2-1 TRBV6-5 TGTGCCAGCAGTTCGGAAGCGGGGGAGCAGTTCTTC CASSSEAGEQFF